Listed below are T cell receptor beta chains from one sample, sequenced in a study of T cells in Graves' hyperthyroidism and ophthalmopathy. TCRdb ran MiXCR on the multiplex PCR reads and lists one entry per CDR3 protein. The sample contains about 620,000 distinct CDR3 sequences, around 15% of which appear only once. The sample was blood. Receptors originate from a woman in her twenties or thirties with Graves' hyperthyroidism. CDR3s include the opening cysteine and the closing phenylalanine or tryptophan. The D gene is left open where the match is weak. A row's size may be missing; if present it is once, few, many or a size class.

NA	NA	TRBV9	TRBJ2-2	CASSVASTGEGSGELFF	TGTGCCAGCAGCGTAGCTTCGACAGGCGAAGGGTCCGGGGAGCTGTTTTTT
TRBD1	few	TRBV7-9	TRBJ1-6	CASSLEGSLRGSSPLHF	TGTGCCAGCAGCTTAGAGGGGTCTCTCAGGGGGAGTTCACCCCTCCACTTT
NA	few	TRBV18	TRBJ2-7	CASSLEVGEYYEQYF	TGTGCCAGCTCACTTGAAGTTGGGGAATACTACGAGCAGTACTTC
TRBD2	NA	TRBV20-1	TRBJ2-3	CSARDPGPAGVNTQYF	TGCAGTGCTAGAGATCCGGGACCAGCGGGAGTCAATACGCAGTATTTT
TRBD1	many	TRBV5-1	TRBJ2-1	CASSTPTGYNEQFF	TGCGCCAGCAGCACCCCGACAGGGTACAATGAGCAGTTCTTC
NA	NA	TRBV7-2	TRBJ1-1	CASSRKLYGNTEAFF	TGTGCCAGCAGCCGAAAGCTTTATGGGAACACTGAAGCTTTCTTT
TRBD2	many	TRBV7-8	TRBJ2-1	CASSLNAGGPQNEQFF	TGTGCCAGCAGCTTAAACGCGGGAGGGCCCCAAAATGAGCAGTTCTTC
NA	few	TRBV7-9	TRBJ1-1	CASSLGRTAYPELPEAFF	TGTGCCAGCAGCTTAGGTCGGACAGCGTACCCGGAGCTCCCTGAAGCTTTCTTT
NA	few	TRBV5-1	TRBJ2-7	CASSLGWVSYEQYF	TGCGCCAGCAGCTTGGGGTGGGTTTCCTACGAGCAGTACTTC
TRBD1	many	TRBV2	TRBJ2-1	CASSRSAGQGGYNEQFF	TGTGCCAGCTCCAGAAGCGCCGGACAGGGAGGCTACAATGAGCAGTTCTTC
TRBD1	many	TRBV12-3/TRBV12-4	TRBJ2-7	CASSLRQGDEQYF	TGTGCCAGCAGTTTAAGACAGGGGGACGAGCAGTACTTC
NA	many	TRBV2	TRBJ2-7	CASPKRGGHPPYEQYF	TGTGCCAGCCCTAAGAGGGGTGGTCATCCTCCCTACGAGCAGTACTTC
NA	many	TRBV19	TRBJ1-1	CASSAAMNTEAFF	TGTGCCAGTAGTGCTGCCATGAACACTGAAGCTTTCTTT
NA	many	TRBV7-2	TRBJ2-1	CASRSQGPLYNEQFF	TGTGCCAGCAGGTCACAGGGTCCCCTCTACAATGAGCAGTTCTTC
NA	many	TRBV12-3/TRBV12-4	TRBJ2-7	CASSLTTGIYEQYF	TGTGCCAGCAGTTTGACGACAGGAATCTACGAGCAGTACTTC
TRBD2	NA	TRBV5-5	TRBJ2-3	CASRLGLAGGPGDTQYF	TGTGCCAGCAGACTCGGACTAGCGGGAGGGCCGGGGGATACGCAGTATTTT
TRBD2	few	TRBV7-2	TRBJ2-1	CASSLAASSGNYNEQFF	TGTGCCAGCAGCTTAGCGGCGTCTAGCGGGAACTACAATGAGCAGTTCTTC
NA	few	TRBV27	TRBJ2-2	CASSPWSVGELFF	TGTGCCAGCAGTCCCTGGAGCGTCGGGGAGCTGTTTTTT
NA	many	TRBV6-1	TRBJ1-6	CASSYRALGNSPLHF	TGTGCCAGCAGTTATCGGGCCTTAGGGAATTCACCCCTCCACTTT
NA	NA	TRBV5-1	TRBJ2-2	CASSLGDRELFF	TGCGCCAGCAGCTTGGGGGATCGGGAGCTGTTTTTT
TRBD2	many	TRBV28	TRBJ2-3	CASSATGVVGRAPTDTQYF	TGTGCCAGCAGTGCCACCGGAGTAGTAGGGAGGGCACCCACAGATACGCAGTATTTT
NA	many	TRBV12-3/TRBV12-4	TRBJ2-7	CASSLRLTEQYF	TGTGCCAGCAGTTTGCGTCTAACTGAGCAGTACTTC
NA	many	TRBV28	TRBJ2-3	CASSLVPTDTQYF	TGTGCCAGCAGTTTAGTTCCCACAGATACGCAGTATTTT
TRBD1	NA	TRBV13	TRBJ2-1	CASSEQGTHNEQFF	TGTGCCAGCAGCGAACAGGGGACACACAATGAGCAGTTCTTC
NA	many	TRBV11-2	TRBJ1-2	CASSLGPDHYGYTF	TGTGCCAGCAGCTTAGGTCCAGACCACTATGGCTACACCTTC
NA	many	TRBV10-3	TRBJ1-1	CAIRELTAEAFF	TGTGCCATCAGGGAATTGACGGCTGAAGCTTTCTTT
TRBD2	NA	TRBV5-1	TRBJ2-1	CASRRLAGGQRSSYNEQFF	TGCGCCAGCAGACGTCTAGCGGGAGGCCAGAGGAGCTCCTACAATGAGCAGTTCTTC
TRBD2	many	TRBV11-3	TRBJ2-7	CASSSGLAGGPFSYEQYF	TGTGCCAGCAGCTCAGGACTAGCGGGAGGACCATTCTCCTACGAGCAGTACTTC
NA	NA	TRBV5-1	TRBJ2-5	CASSSGAGLQETQYF	TGCGCCAGCAGCTCAGGGGCGGGACTCCAAGAGACCCAGTACTTC
NA	many	TRBV28	TRBJ1-1	CAVAPYSAHTEAFF	TGTGCTGTTGCCCCATATTCGGCCCACACTGAAGCTTTCTTT
NA	few	TRBV7-9	TRBJ2-5	CASSFQEGVQETQYF	TGTGCCAGCAGCTTTCAGGAGGGGGTACAAGAGACCCAGTACTTC
NA	NA	TRBV6-2/TRBV6-3	TRBJ1-2	CASNANGLGGYTF	TGTGCCAGCAACGCAAACGGCTTGGGCGGCTACACCTTC
NA	many	TRBV6-1	TRBJ2-3	CASSEALQSGDTQYF	TGTGCCAGCAGTGAAGCGTTACAAAGCGGAGATACGCAGTATTTT
NA	many	TRBV20-1	TRBJ1-1	CSAFRDLNTEAFF	TGCAGTGCCTTCAGGGACCTGAACACTGAAGCTTTCTTT
NA	NA	TRBV20-1	TRBJ1-5	CSANPLRTDRPQHF	TGCAGTGCAAACCCCTTACGGACGGATAGGCCCCAGCATTTT
TRBD1	NA	TRBV5-1	TRBJ1-1	CASKLGLFNGQGNTEAFF	TGCGCCAGCAAGTTAGGACTCTTTAACGGACAGGGCAACACTGAAGCTTTCTTT
NA	few	TRBV6-1	TRBJ1-2	CASSAAGFEYGYTF	TGTGCCAGCAGTGCGGCAGGGTTTGAGTATGGCTACACCTTC
NA	many	TRBV28	TRBJ1-1	CASLPRGGMNTEAFF	TGTGCCAGCCTACCCAGGGGCGGGATGAACACTGAAGCTTTCTTT
NA	NA	TRBV28	TRBJ2-2	CASSLGPNNARRELFF	TGTGCCAGCAGTTTGGGACCAAACAACGCGAGACGGGAGCTGTTTTTT
NA	NA	TRBV28	TRBJ1-6	CASSSHDWSDLHF	TGTGCCAGCAGTTCTCATGACTGGTCCGACCTCCACTTT
TRBD1	NA	TRBV3-1	TRBJ2-7	CASSHAGTGDYEQYF	TGTGCCAGCAGCCACGCCGGGACAGGGGACTACGAGCAGTACTTC
NA	many	TRBV29-1	TRBJ2-2	CSVAGQNTGELFF	TGCAGCGTTGCGGGACAGAACACCGGGGAGCTGTTTTTT
NA	many	TRBV20-1	TRBJ2-5	CSARPEKGERETQYF	TGCAGTGCTAGGCCCGAGAAGGGGGAGAGAGAGACCCAGTACTTC
TRBD2	NA	TRBV20-1	TRBJ2-1	CSAIGTSGRPSSYNEQFF	TGCAGTGCCATTGGGACTAGCGGGAGGCCTTCCTCCTACAATGAGCAGTTCTTC
NA	many	TRBV7-2	TRBJ2-5	CASSRRSGSQETQYF	TGTGCCAGCAGCCGACGTTCGGGTTCACAAGAGACCCAGTACTTC
TRBD1	NA	TRBV5-1	TRBJ2-2	CASSPRGTGDGELFF	TGCGCCAGCAGCCCCCGGGGGACAGGCGACGGGGAGCTGTTTTTT
NA	many	TRBV27	TRBJ2-7	CASRPTGSDEQYF	TGTGCCAGCAGGCCCACAGGGTCCGACGAGCAGTACTTC
TRBD1	few	TRBV9	TRBJ2-3	CASSFLDREADTQYF	TGTGCCAGCAGCTTCTTGGACAGGGAGGCAGATACGCAGTATTTT
TRBD1	many	TRBV27	TRBJ1-4	CASSTQGEGEKLFF	TGTGCCAGCAGTACCCAGGGGGAGGGTGAAAAACTGTTTTTT
NA	NA	TRBV3-1	TRBJ2-1	CASSQARHRGLTRSYEQFF	TGTGCCAGCAGCCAAGCCCGTCACAGGGGTTTGACTAGGTCCTATGAGCAGTTCTTC